Sequencing of this TCR beta chain was carried out in a study of regulatory T cells in long-lasting Graves disease. This clonotype has ten or more counts. Noted time point: persistent/refractory GD, antithyroid drugs over 5 years with positive TRAb. The TCR library was prepared using RNA isolated from PBMCs. Sequencing libraries for TCR beta were prepared with iRepertoire HTBI primers and Arm-PCR of CDR3 regions. TCRdb re-called the multiplex PCR reads with MiXCR, one entry per CDR3 protein. The sample yields roughly 450,000 distinct CDR3 sequences, about a fifth seen once. This clonotype was sampled from a female donor with Graves disease. Source: peripheral blood mononuclear cells (PBMCs), taken when the disease was refractory, from a patient treated with antithyroid drugs.

The CDR3: CASSPLYGYTF. CDR3 bases: TGTGCCAGCAGCCCACTTTACGGCTACACCTTC. The V gene is TRBV7-2, the J gene TRBJ1-2; D call uncertain. The CDR3 is 11 residues long. Germline V gene data show CDR1 as SGHTA and CDR2 as FQGNSA. The V end lost 5 bases, the J end lost 8 bases, and 9 bases lay between the germline ends.